These 18 T cell receptor beta chains originate from one sample sequenced in a study of cytomegalovirus exposure and HLA in healthy donors (dated by TCRdb to about 2017). Library prep was done by the immunoSEQ multiplex PCR assay. For the multiplex PCR, a mixture combining 60 forward primers for TCR Vbeta segments and 13 reverse primers for TCR Jbeta segments was used. TCRdb mirrors the immuneACCESS table, restricted to in-frame sequences. Some clones are absent from its copies; in checked studies, under half trace to an unresolved V gene, and the reason for the others is unknown. The sample yields about 120,000 clones; approximately 8.6% were counted once. The top ten hold around 6% of the sample. The material sequenced was PBMCs. All receptors derive from a woman aged 40 to 50 in good health and CMV-seropositive.

This clone showed up just once. The genes are TRBV5-4 and TRBJ2-5; TRBD1 aligns across 7 bases. The J call may not be correct, given that the DNA end is closer to TRBJ2-7. The CDR3 has 15 residues. Germline CDR1 and CDR2: SGHNT and YYREEE (reference sequence). The CDR3 protein is CASSPQGLTGDEQYF. CDR3 nucleotide sequence: TGTGCCAGCAGCCCACAGGGGTTAACAGGGGACGAGCAGTACTTC.

This clone was recorded a few times. The V and J genes are TRBV6-5 and TRBJ2-6; D is ambiguous. The CDR3 has 15 amino acids. Between the trimmed V and J ends, which lost 6 bases and 0 bases, there was a span of 9 bases. Looked up from germline, CDR1 is MNHEY and CDR2 is SVGAGI. As DNA, the CDR3 is TGTGCCAGCAGCCGGCGGAACTCTGGGGCCAACGTCCTGACTTTC. As protein: CASSRRNSGANVLTF.

The V gene is TRBV5-4, the J gene TRBJ1-6; D uncertain. V gave up 5 bases and J gave up 7 bases, with 19 bases separating them. The CDR3 totals 16 residues. CDR1 and CDR2 (germline): SGHNT, YYREEE (reference sequence). CDR3 nucleotides: TGTGCCAGCAGTTCTGGGAACGGGATTATAAATTCACCCCTCCACTTT. It codes for CASSSGNGIINSPLHF. Together with reference TRBV5-4 and TRBJ1-6, the CDR3 gives the full variable domain: ETGVTQSPTHLIKTRGQQVTLRCSSQSGHNTVSWYQQALGQGPQFIFQYYREEENGRGNFPPRFSGLQFPNYSSELNVNALELDDSALYLCASSSGNGIINSPLHFGNGTRLTVT.

J is TRBJ2-3 and V is TRBV6-1, with 8 bases aligning to TRBD1. Trimming cost V 5 bases and J 1 base; bases outside gene matches: 5. Germline V gene lookup returns CDR1 MNHNS and CDR2 SASEGT. The CDR3 runs to 15 residues. CDR3 protein: CASSNNRGGTDTQYF. In DNA, the CDR3 is TGTGCCAGCAGTAACAACAGGGGGGGCACAGATACGCAGTATTTT.

The chain recombines TRBV7-6 with TRBJ1-3; 7 nucleotides agree with TRBD1. From germline, CDR1 is SGHVS and CDR2 FNYEAQ. The CDR3 covers 14 residues. Unmatched junction bases numbered 5, after V lost 5 bases and J lost 4 bases. The CDR3, as DNA: TGTGCCAGCAGCCACGGACAGGTGGGAAACACCATATATTTT. Its translation is CASSHGQVGNTIYF.

This clone was seen a handful of times. This chain joins TRBV5-5 and TRBJ2-7; 7 nucleotides align to TRBD2. The germline V gene encodes CDR1 SGHKS and CDR2 YYEKEE (reference sequence). The length of the CDR3 is 14 residues. With 3 bases clipped from V and 1 base from J, the junction kept 4 bases outside the gene matches. CDR3 sequence reads: CASSWEGRSYEQYF. The DNA of the CDR3 is TGTGCCAGCAGCTGGGAGGGCAGATCCTACGAGCAGTACTTC.

J is TRBJ2-7 and V is TRBV7-9, with TRBD1 matching 8 bases. CDR3 length: 16 amino acids. Germline V gene data show CDR1 as SEHNR and CDR2 as FQNEAQ (reference sequence). With V trimmed by 7 bases and J by 3 bases, 14 bases remained unmatched. The CDR3 nucleotides read TGTGCCAGCACCCAATTGCAGGGACAGGAGATCTACGAGCAGTACTTC. Protein: CASTQLQGQEIYEQYF. Supplemented by reference TRBV7-9 and TRBJ2-7, the full variable domain reads DTGVSQNPRHKITKRGQNVTFRCDPISEHNRLYWYRQTLGQGPEFLTYFQNEAQLEKSRLLSDRFSAERPKGSFSTLEIQRTEQGDSAMYLCASTQLQGQEIYEQYFGPGTRLTVT.

In its sample, this clone was seen a few times. The rearrangement links TRBV5-1 to TRBJ2-5; maybe TRBD2 (6 bases). The DNA end favors TRBJ2-7, so the J call may be wrong. Germline V gene sequence: CDR1 SGHRS, CDR2 YFSETQ. The CDR3 has 15 amino acids. The CDR3 region is CASSLGGVRSYEQYF. The CDR3 DNA is TGCGCCAGCAGCTTGGGCGGGGTGCGGTCCTACGAGCAGTACTTC.

This chain joins TRBV4-2 and TRBJ2-3, with 10 bases that match TRBD2. The CDR3 covers 19 residues. Germline CDR1 is LGHNA and CDR2 is YNFKEQ. V was clipped by 0 bases and J by 0 bases; unmatched bases: 9. The DNA for the CDR3 is TGTGCCAGCAGCCAAGACCGCAGCGGGGGGGAGATTAGCACAGATACGCAGTATTTT. This gives the protein CASSQDRSGGEISTDTQYF.

DNA for the CDR3: TGTGCCAGCTGCGGGACAGGGTATTCACCCCTCCACTTT. It specifies CASCGTGYSPLHF. The chain combines TRBV28 with TRBJ1-6; 9 nucleotides align to TRBD1. CDR3 length: 13 residues. Germline V gene lookup returns CDR1 MDHEN and CDR2 SYDVKM. V trimming: 8 bases; J trimming: 8 bases; junction bases outside the gene matches: 4.

In its sample, this clone was seen a few times. This sequence joins TRBV29-1 and TRBJ2-7, with a weak D call TRBD1 (5 bases). CDR3 length: 12 amino acids. V was pared by 7 bases and J by 2 bases, with 12 bases between. Germline V gene data show CDR1 as SQVTM and CDR2 as ANQGSEA. The CDR3 bases are TGCAGCGCCGTGACAGAGGCCTACGAGCAGTACTTC. Its translation: CSAVTEAYEQYF.

A single count supports this clone. The chain joins TRBV10-1 to TRBJ1-5; D gene ambiguous. This CDR3 comprises 13 residues. The germline gives CDR1 WNHNN, CDR2 SYGVQD (reference sequence). Trimming removed 4 bases at V and 0 bases at J, with 4 bases between. DNA of the CDR3: TGCGCCAGCAGTGCCGGTAGCAATCAGCCCCAGCATTTT. It codes for CASSAGSNQPQHF.

The rearrangement links TRBV19 to TRBJ1-1; D not resolved. The CDR3 has 13 residues. From germline, CDR1 is LNHDA and CDR2 SQIVND (reference sequence). The V and J ends lost 6 bases and 0 bases respectively, with 8 bases between them. CDR3 region: CASRNTMNTEAFF. The CDR3 nucleotides read TGTGCCAGTAGGAACACAATGAACACTGAAGCTTTCTTT.

This clone was observed a handful of times. The chain joins TRBV5-6 to TRBJ1-2, with D maybe TRBD1 (5 bases). This CDR3 spans 15 amino acids. The germline V gene has CDR1 SGHDT and CDR2 YYEEEE. With 0 bases removed from V and 7 bases from J, the gap between germline ends came to 16 bases. CDR3 coding DNA: TGTGCCAGCAGCTTGGCGGGCCGCAGGGATCGTGGCTACACCTTC. Its translation is CASSLAGRRDRGYTF.

A few counts support this clone. This chain links TRBV6-5 with TRBJ2-3, with D hard to call. CDR1 is MNHEY, CDR2 SVGAGI, per germline. CDR3 length equals 13 residues. The ends were cut back, 2 bases at V and 1 base at J, with 4 bases in the middle. The CDR3 nucleotides are TGTGCCAGCAGTTACACTCGCACAGATACGCAGTATTTT. Translating it yields CASSYTRTDTQYF.

This clone was seen a few times. The gene calls are TRBV6-4 and TRBJ1-2, with TRBD1 as a possible D gene (6 bases). Trimming pared 0 bases from V and 4 bases from J, leaving 6 bases between. The germline V gene has CDR1 MRHNA and CDR2 SNTAGT. The CDR3 loop spans 13 amino acids. The CDR3 DNA is TGTGCCAGCAGTGACTCGACAGGCTATGGCTACACCTTC. It specifies CASSDSTGYGYTF.

CDR3 protein: CASSLGRGEQYF. CDR3 coding DNA: TGTGCCAGCAGCTTAGGGAGGGGCGAGCAGTACTTC. This rearrangement joins TRBV7-3 to TRBJ2-7; 7 bases match TRBD2. This CDR3 has 12 amino acids. The trim removed 2 bases at V and 6 bases at J, leaving 1 base unmatched. From germline, CDR1 is SGHTA and CDR2 FQGTGA.

The rearrangement joins TRBV5-1 to TRBJ2-7, with 7 bases lining up with TRBD1. Germline V CDR1 and CDR2: SGHRS, YFSETQ. CDR3 length: 15 residues. Germline trimming cut 3 bases from V and 1 base from J; bases unmatched to any gene: 7. The CDR3 bases are TGCGCCAGCAGCTCCCGACAGGGCCCTTCCTACGAGCAGTACTTC. This translates into CASSSRQGPSYEQYF. Using reference TRBV5-1 and TRBJ2-7 for the parts outside the CDR3, the full variable domain is KAGVTQTPRYLIKTRGQQVTLSCSPISGHRSVSWYQQTPGQGLQFLFEYFSETQRNKGNFPGRFSGRQFSNSRSEMNVSTLELGDSALYLCASSSRQGPSYEQYFGPGTRLTVT.